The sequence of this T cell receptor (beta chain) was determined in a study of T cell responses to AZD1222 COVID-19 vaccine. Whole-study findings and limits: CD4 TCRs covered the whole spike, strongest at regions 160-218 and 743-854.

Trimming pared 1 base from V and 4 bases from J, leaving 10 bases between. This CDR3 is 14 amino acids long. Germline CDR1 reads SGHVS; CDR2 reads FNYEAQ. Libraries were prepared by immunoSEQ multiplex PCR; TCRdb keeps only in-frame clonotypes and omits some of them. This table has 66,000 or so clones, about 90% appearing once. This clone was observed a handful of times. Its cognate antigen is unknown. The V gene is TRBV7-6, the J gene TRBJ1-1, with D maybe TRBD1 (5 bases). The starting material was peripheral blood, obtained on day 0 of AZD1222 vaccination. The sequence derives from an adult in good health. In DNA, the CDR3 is TGTGCCAGCAGCTTAGTCGGGGGGGGCACTGAAGCTTTCTTT. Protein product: CASSLVGGGTEAFF.